These T cell receptor beta chains were read from a single sample in a study of identical twins. Using its own MiXCR run on the 5' RACE reads, TCRdb lists one record per CDR3 protein. The profile shows some 900,000 distinct CDR3 sequences, roughly an eighth of them singletons. This same sample was also part of a study on yellow fever vaccine responses in identical twins.

Sequenced sample: PBMCs. The source of these receptors is a young woman in good health. Both conserved end residues are part of each CDR3. The D gene is left open where the match is weak. Rows may omit the clone size; those that give it use once, few, many or a size class.

v_gene	j_gene	abundance	d_gene	CDR3aa	CDR3nt
TRBV10-3	TRBJ2-3	.	.	CAISESSSATDTQYF	TGTGCCATCAGTGAGTCTTCTAGCGCCACAGATACGCAGTATTTT
TRBV7-2	TRBJ2-3	many	TRBD2	CASSLLGLAVGTDTQYF	TGTGCCAGCAGCTTACTGGGACTAGCGGTTGGCACAGATACGCAGTATTTT
TRBV9	TRBJ2-3	many	.	CASSVEGASTDTQYF	TGTGCCAGCAGCGTAGAAGGGGCTAGCACAGATACGCAGTATTTT
TRBV6-1	TRBJ2-7	few	.	CASSPVGPSYEQYF	TGTGCCAGCAGCCCAGTTGGACCGAGCTACGAGCAGTACTTC
TRBV11-2	TRBJ2-5	.	.	CASSGVAAKETQYF	TGTGCCAGCAGTGGGGTAGCGGCAAAAGAGACCCAGTACTTC
TRBV11-3	TRBJ2-1	few	.	CASSPDGGEQFF	TGTGCCAGCAGCCCCGACGGGGGTGAGCAGTTCTTC
TRBV6-2/TRBV6-3	TRBJ2-2	.	.	CASRRDSGGELFF	TGTGCCAGCAGGAGGGACTCTGGCGGGGAGCTGTTTTTT
TRBV3-1	TRBJ2-7	.	.	CASSQRGWDEQYF	TGTGCCAGCAGCCAACGCGGATGGGACGAGCAGTACTTC
TRBV4-2	TRBJ2-1	few	TRBD2	CASRPLRGTRDNEQFF	TGTGCCAGCAGACCCCTAAGAGGGACTAGAGACAATGAGCAGTTCTTC
TRBV4-1	TRBJ1-2	few	.	CASSQVVGDYGYTF	TGCGCCAGCAGCCAAGTAGTGGGGGACTATGGCTACACCTTC
TRBV5-6	TRBJ1-5	few	.	CASRLGAGNQPQHF	TGTGCCAGCAGATTGGGGGCGGGGAATCAGCCCCAGCATTTT
TRBV2	TRBJ2-7	.	.	CASRSTGSVWTTYEQYF	TGTGCCAGCAGATCAACGGGCAGCGTTTGGACGACCTACGAGCAGTACTTC
TRBV6-1	TRBJ2-1	many	TRBD2	CASSREAGIEQFF	TGTGCCAGCAGCCGGGAGGCGGGGATTGAGCAGTTCTTC
TRBV29-1	TRBJ2-5	few	TRBD2	CSALAGTRETQYF	TGCAGCGCCCTAGCGGGAACGAGAGAGACCCAGTACTTC
TRBV7-9	TRBJ2-5	.	.	CASSLNFLPQETQYF	TGTGCCAGCAGCTTAAATTTCCTCCCACAAGAGACCCAGTACTTC
TRBV7-9	TRBJ2-1	few	.	CAEDPAGYNEQFF	TGTGCCGAAGACCCTGCGGGTTACAATGAGCAGTTCTTC
TRBV11-1	TRBJ2-6	.	TRBD1	CASSASRWTGNSGANVLTF	TGTGCCAGCAGCGCTAGCCGTTGGACAGGGAATTCTGGGGCCAACGTCCTGACTTTC
TRBV11-1	TRBJ2-7	.	TRBD1	CASSLKEPGQGAYEQYF	TGTGCCAGCAGCTTGAAAGAACCGGGACAGGGCGCCTACGAGCAGTACTTC
TRBV5-5	TRBJ2-1	few	.	CASRRLLRNEQFF	TGTGCCAGCAGGCGCCTTTTGCGCAATGAGCAGTTCTTC
TRBV5-1	TRBJ2-1	.	.	CASSSSPAKPYNEQFF	TGCGCCAGCAGCTCTTCCCCTGCGAAGCCGTACAATGAGCAGTTCTTC
TRBV7-2	TRBJ2-5	.	.	CASRRRGETQYF	TGTGCCAGCAGACGCCGAGGGGAGACCCAGTACTTC
TRBV29-1	TRBJ2-3	few	.	CSVDARVLTDTQYF	TGCAGCGTTGATGCTCGAGTCCTCACAGATACGCAGTATTTT
TRBV20-1	TRBJ1-3	.	.	CSASSGYSRGNTIYF	TGCAGTGCTAGCTCTGGGTATTCGCGAGGAAACACCATATATTTT
TRBV7-7	TRBJ2-1	few	TRBD2	CASSLPGTSEQFF	TGTGCCAGCAGCTTACCCGGGACTAGTGAGCAGTTCTTC
TRBV19	TRBJ2-6	.	.	CASSTYRESGANVLTF	TGTGCCAGTAGTACCTACAGGGAGTCTGGGGCCAACGTCCTGACTTTC
TRBV12-2	TRBJ2-2	.	.	CASRLGTRDRSLANTGELFF	TGTGCAAGTCGCTTAGGGACCCGGGACAGGAGCCTTGCGAACACCGGGGAGCTGTTTTTT
TRBV14	TRBJ2-1	many	.	CASSQVPGNFYNEQFF	TGTGCCAGCAGCCAAGTTCCGGGTAACTTCTACAATGAGCAGTTCTTC
TRBV20-1	TRBJ2-5	.	.	CSAAQAQGVGETQYF	TGCAGTGCTGCTCAAGCACAGGGCGTGGGGGAGACCCAGTACTTC
TRBV28	TRBJ2-7	few	TRBD1	CASSLTPLRTGSGGEQYF	TGTGCCAGCAGTCTTACCCCACTTCGGACAGGCTCGGGTGGGGAGCAGTACTTC
TRBV4-1	TRBJ1-1	few	.	CASSHTGGVEAFF	TGCGCCAGCAGCCATACAGGAGGTGTTGAAGCTTTCTTT
TRBV20-1	TRBJ1-2	.	TRBD1	CSARVPTGTGNGYTF	TGCAGTGCTAGGGTGCCAACCGGGACAGGGAACGGCTACACCTTC
TRBV4-1	TRBJ2-3	few	TRBD1	CASRKTGGLLTQYF	TGCGCCAGCAGAAAGACAGGGGGTCTTCTTACGCAGTATTTT
TRBV10-1	TRBJ2-1	few	TRBD1	CASSDLGQGQFF	TGCGCCAGCAGTGATCTGGGACAGGGCCAGTTCTTC
TRBV5-1	TRBJ2-2	.	.	CASSSSRGASDGELFF	TGCGCCAGCAGCTCGTCCCGGGGGGCATCCGACGGGGAGCTGTTTTTT
TRBV18	TRBJ2-7	few	TRBD1	CASSPPGQGEQYF	TGTGCCAGCTCACCACCGGGACAGGGCGAGCAGTACTTC
TRBV10-3	TRBJ2-3	.	.	CAIRAPGLRAEPDTQYF	TGTGCCATCAGGGCACCCGGACTCAGAGCTGAACCAGATACGCAGTATTTT
TRBV2	TRBJ2-6	.	TRBD1	CARGQSGANVLTF	TGTGCCAGGGGACAGTCTGGGGCCAACGTCCTGACTTTC
TRBV11-2	TRBJ2-5	.	.	CASSFSGQTQYF	TGTGCCAGCAGCTTTTCCGGTCAGACCCAGTACTTC
TRBV4-1	TRBJ1-3	many	.	CASSQDSVRGTSWNTIYF	TGCGCCAGCAGCCAAGACAGCGTGCGGGGAACCTCCTGGAACACCATATATTTT
TRBV5-1	TRBJ2-7	.	.	CASSFTDPYEQYF	TGCGCCAGCAGCTTTACCGACCCATACGAGCAGTACTTC
TRBV6-1	TRBJ1-5	few	.	CASSEASVRGFSNQPQHF	TGTGCCAGCAGTGAAGCAAGTGTGAGGGGGTTTAGCAATCAGCCCCAGCATTTT
TRBV7-3	TRBJ2-1	.	.	CASSLTWREGYNEQFF	TGTGCCAGCAGCTTAACGTGGCGGGAAGGCTACAATGAGCAGTTCTTC
TRBV29-1	TRBJ1-1	.	.	CSVEPQGLNTEAFF	TGCAGCGTTGAACCCCAGGGGCTGAACACTGAAGCTTTCTTT
TRBV6-5	TRBJ1-2	few	.	CASSYTGLNYGYTF	TGTGCCAGCAGTTACACAGGGCTGAACTATGGCTACACCTTC